This TCR beta chain was observed in a study of blood T cell repertoires in COVID-19. Overall study context: The United States, Italy and Spain were the sources of the acute and convalescent COVID-19 samples. Sources were T cells, B-cell-depleted T cells, or PBMCs; the material itself was cDNA or gDNA.

Germline CDR1 is PRHDT and CDR2 is FYEKMQ (reference sequence). The CDR3 covers 14 residues. V shed 3 bases, J shed 3 bases, and the junction held 5 bases outside the gene matches. In the authors' methods: How many nucleated cells were present was estimated from reference gene primer amplification. Sequenced by immunoSEQ multiplex PCR; TCRdb stores in-frame clones only, minus some. The V and J calls and clone size are taken from that table; D and trimming were inferred from the DNA. The sample lists roughly 120,000 clones; 80% to 90% were seen once. This TCR came from a human donor in a cohort sampled during active COVID-19. The material sequenced was peripheral blood. This chain links TRBV13 with TRBJ2-7; TRBD1 matches at 7 bases. The CDR3 sequence is CASSFSGQIYEQYF. Here the CDR3 DNA reads TGTGCCAGCAGCTTCTCGGGACAGATCTACGAGCAGTACTTC. The complete variable domain, with remaining parts taken from reference TRBV13 and TRBJ2-7, reads AAGVIQSPRHLIKEKRETATLKCYPIPRHDTVYWYQQGPGQDPQFLISFYEKMQSDKGSIPDRFSAQQFSDYHSELNMSSLELGDSALYFCASSFSGQIYEQYFGPGTRLTVT.